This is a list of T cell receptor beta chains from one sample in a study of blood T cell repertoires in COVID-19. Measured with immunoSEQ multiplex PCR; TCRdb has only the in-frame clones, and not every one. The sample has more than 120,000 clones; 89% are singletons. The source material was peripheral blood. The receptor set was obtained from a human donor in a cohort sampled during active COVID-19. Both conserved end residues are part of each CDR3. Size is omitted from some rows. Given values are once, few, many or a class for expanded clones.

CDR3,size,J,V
CASSRLAGGQIAYNEQFF,-,TRBJ2-1,TRBV7-8
CASSRNRAGAQF,many,TRBJ2-7,TRBV12-3/TRBV12-4
CASSYSGSGTGELFF,-,TRBJ2-2,TRBV5-1
CASSQESEDYSNQPQHF,few,TRBJ1-5,TRBV4-1
CASSQDFLSGYTF,-,TRBJ1-2,TRBV4-3
CASSQVTPFSGNTIYF,-,TRBJ1-3,TRBV3-1/TRBV3-2
CSLPGTAYNEQFF,-,TRBJ2-1,TRBV29-1
CASSQDRGRGSYNSPLHF,-,TRBJ1-6,TRBV4-1
CASSSTGFESPLHF,-,TRBJ1-6,TRBV19
CASSLVGLERTDTQYF,-,TRBJ2-3,TRBV7-6
CASSLQTGEASPLHF,-,TRBJ1-6,TRBV7-2
CASSNSEQLPYGYTF,-,TRBJ1-2,TRBV6-5
CASSPDSDQPQHF,-,TRBJ1-5,TRBV18
CASSTGTGSTDTQYF,-,TRBJ2-3,TRBV13
CASSSVGGQADTQYF,-,TRBJ2-3,TRBV27
CASSQEGTEGKGEQYF,-,TRBJ2-7,TRBV4-1
CASSRGTGVDGYTF,-,TRBJ1-2,TRBV7-9
CASSPDFSGANVLTF,-,TRBJ2-6,TRBV5-1
CASSRTGEAYEQYF,once,TRBJ2-7,TRBV18
CASSVDDRGLYEQYF,-,TRBJ2-7,TRBV9
CASRGTGNLDQPQHF,-,TRBJ1-5,TRBV6-5
CASSLMGARGEKLFF,-,TRBJ1-4,TRBV5-6
CASRRGGGTEAFF,-,TRBJ1-1,TRBV25-1
CASSPDRGSTEAFF,-,TRBJ1-1,TRBV18
CASSVQGIGELFF,-,TRBJ2-2,TRBV9
CASSLKLAGGTTDTQYF,-,TRBJ2-3,TRBV5-1
CSVALAGKLFF,-,TRBJ1-4,TRBV29-1
CAWRGGVGPQHF,-,TRBJ1-5,TRBV30
CASSQSTGGYQPQHF,-,TRBJ1-5,TRBV3-1/TRBV3-2
CASGELEQQFF,-,TRBJ2-1,TRBV12-5
CASSFVPVDGYTF,-,TRBJ1-2,TRBV7-7
CASSLMGLGETQYF,-,TRBJ2-5,TRBV7-3
CASSRGQGAIGYTF,-,TRBJ1-2,TRBV6-5
CASSGTGEKLFF,many,TRBJ1-4,TRBV2
CASSQGLAGGNTKNIQYF,-,TRBJ2-4,TRBV4-1
CASSLVQVYYEQYF,-,TRBJ2-7,TRBV11-2
CASSETGDNTEAFF,-,TRBJ1-1,TRBV5-6
CASSVDSAANEKLFF,-,TRBJ1-4,TRBV9
CASSYSTLTGFNTEAFF,once,TRBJ1-1,TRBV6-2/TRBV6-3
CASIPQGLITEAFF,-,TRBJ1-1,TRBV6-5
CASSPYDRPNGELFF,-,TRBJ2-2,TRBV7-3
CASSGGTGRNSPLHF,once,TRBJ1-6,TRBV5-4
CASSLGLSSYGYTF,-,TRBJ1-2,TRBV11-2
CSGGGSDTQYF,once,TRBJ2-3,TRBV20-1
CAIKDRVYGTGELFF,once,TRBJ2-2,TRBV10-3
CASSPRQNYSNQPQHF,few,TRBJ1-5,TRBV9
CASSQDSGLAGGYTSTDTQYF,-,TRBJ2-3,TRBV4-2
CSVENRENPYEQYF,-,TRBJ2-7,TRBV29-1
CASSLMTGSSYEQYF,many,TRBJ2-7,TRBV27
CATSDFGQGGRGYGYTF,-,TRBJ1-2,TRBV24-1
CATSPRGTANEKLFF,-,TRBJ1-4,TRBV10-3
CASSFGTSGNTIYF,-,TRBJ1-3,TRBV7-8
CASSLPDRAGELFF,-,TRBJ2-2,TRBV27